A single sample is the source of the 3 T cell receptor beta chains below, sequenced in a study of CXCR3-negative and CXCR3-positive naive CD8 T cells. cDNA libraries for TRB were generated by 5' RACE incorporating UMI labels. With the 5' RACE reads reprocessed, TCRdb shows one record per CDR3 protein and no DNA. The sample includes more than 65,000 distinct CDR3 sequences. What was sequenced was naive CXCR3- CD8+ T cells from blood. The subset here: CD45RO-CCR7+CD27+CD95- naive CD8+ T cells lacking CXCR3 (TNR3-). The receptors derive from a human donor in good health. Some clones in this sample may be carry-over from other donors' samples.

The chain couples TRBV2 to TRBJ2-7; the D call of TRBD1 rests on TCRdb alone, since no DNA is present to check it. Germline loops: CDR1 SNHLY, CDR2 FYNNEI. The CDR3 covers 15 residues. The CDR3 protein is CASSDLRTGLSEQYF.

The chain joins TRBV6-2 or TRBV6-3 to TRBJ2-1; with no DNA, the TCRdb D assignment of TRBD2 cannot be verified. Germline V gene lookup returns CDR1 MNHEY and CDR2 SVGEGT. The length of the CDR3 is 15 residues. This CDR3 is CASSPGTTAMDEQFF.

The chain recombines TRBV7-9 with TRBJ2-7. CDR1 is SEHNR, CDR2 FQNEAQ, per germline (reference sequence). This CDR3 contains 12 residues. CDR3: CASSLNPNEQYF.